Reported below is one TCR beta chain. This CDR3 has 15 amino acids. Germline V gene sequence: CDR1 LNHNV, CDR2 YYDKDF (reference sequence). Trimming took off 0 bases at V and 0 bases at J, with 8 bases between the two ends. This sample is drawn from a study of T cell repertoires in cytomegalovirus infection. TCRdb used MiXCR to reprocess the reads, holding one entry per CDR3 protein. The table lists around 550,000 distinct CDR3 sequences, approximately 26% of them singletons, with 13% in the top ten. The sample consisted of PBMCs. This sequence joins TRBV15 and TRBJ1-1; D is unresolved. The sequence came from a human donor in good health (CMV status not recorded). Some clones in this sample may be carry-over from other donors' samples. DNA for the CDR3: TGTGCCACCAGCAGAGATCGATCGGTGAACACTGAAGCTTTCTTT. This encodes CATSRDRSVNTEAFF.